Listed below are T cell receptor beta chains from one sample, sequenced in a study of a mutant IDH1 vaccine in newly diagnosed glioma. No cognate antigen is known for these TCRs. Assay used: immunoSEQ multiplex PCR; TCRdb lists only in-frame clones, some missing. The profile shows about 94,000 clones, approximately 89% of them singletons. The sample consisted of PBMCs, taken from a glioma patient whose treatment included an IDH1 peptide vaccine. Receptors originate from a woman between 50 and 59 years old with glioma. The CDR3 runs from the conserved cysteine through the conserved F or W.

TRBJ2-1	TRBV5-6	CASSAGTLYNEQFF
TRBJ2-2	TRBV10-1	CASSVSQTGELFF
TRBJ2-7	TRBV9	CASSLGTGGYEQYF
TRBJ1-1	TRBV28	CASSQRGRRNTEAFF
TRBJ2-7	TRBV25-1	CASSPRGEAEQYF
TRBJ2-7	TRBV29-1	CSVDPGLAGVNECYEQYF
TRBJ2-5	TRBV6-1	CASSENRIQETQYF
TRBJ1-5	TRBV4-1	CASSQEILSNQPQHF
TRBJ2-2	TRBV7-3	CASSPKLGETGELFF
TRBJ2-3	TRBV6-6	CATLTHLSTDTQYF
TRBJ1-1	TRBV27	CASSLSEGLGAFF
TRBJ1-5	TRBV30	CAWSASSDLSNQPQHF
TRBJ2-5	TRBV28	CASRMRAQETQYF
TRBJ1-1	TRBV7-2	CASSSGQGRTEAFF
TRBJ1-6	TRBV5-6	CASSPRDSGYNSPLHF
.	TRBV12-5	CASGLVLGQGKNEQYF
TRBJ2-7	TRBV11-2	CASSLWTAYEQYF
TRBJ1-3	TRBV10-1	CASLLEQGSGNTIYF
TRBJ2-1	TRBV2	CASSGTSGRAGSNEQFF
TRBJ1-3	TRBV18	CASSPSASSGNTIYF
TRBJ1-1	TRBV5-6	CASSLGVSTGTEAFF
TRBJ1-4	TRBV7-9	CASSFPGGGEKLFF
TRBJ2-3	TRBV5-1	CASSLDRVTDTQYF
TRBJ1-6	TRBV11-2	CASSKQGSHSPLHF
TRBJ2-6	TRBV7-9	CASSLTRGPFLSGANVLTF
TRBJ1-5	TRBV6-5	CASSSLRNRPQHF
TRBJ2-1	TRBV7-9	CASSPRNEQFF